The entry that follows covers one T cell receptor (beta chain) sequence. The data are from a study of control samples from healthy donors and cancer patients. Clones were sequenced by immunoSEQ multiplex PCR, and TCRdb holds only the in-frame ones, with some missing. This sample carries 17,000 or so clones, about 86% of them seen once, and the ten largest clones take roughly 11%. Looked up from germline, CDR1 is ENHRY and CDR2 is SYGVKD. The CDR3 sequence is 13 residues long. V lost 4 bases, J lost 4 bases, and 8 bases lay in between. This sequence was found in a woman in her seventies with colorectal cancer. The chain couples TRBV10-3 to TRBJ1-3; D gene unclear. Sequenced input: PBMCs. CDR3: CAISGGGGNTIYF. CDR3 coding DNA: TGTGCCATCAGTGGGGGAGGAGGAAACACCATATATTTT.